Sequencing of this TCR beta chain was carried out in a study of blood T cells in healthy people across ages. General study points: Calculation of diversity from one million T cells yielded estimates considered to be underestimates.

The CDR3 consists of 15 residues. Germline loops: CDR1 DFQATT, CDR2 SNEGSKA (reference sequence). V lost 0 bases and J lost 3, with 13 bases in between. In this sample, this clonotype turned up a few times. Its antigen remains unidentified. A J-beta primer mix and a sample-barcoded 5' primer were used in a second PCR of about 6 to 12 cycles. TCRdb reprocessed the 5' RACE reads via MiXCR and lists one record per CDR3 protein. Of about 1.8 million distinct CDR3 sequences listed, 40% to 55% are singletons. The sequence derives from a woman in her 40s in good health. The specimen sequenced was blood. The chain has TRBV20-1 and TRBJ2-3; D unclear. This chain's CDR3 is CSARDPRTRTDTQYF. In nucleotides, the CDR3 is TGCAGTGCTAGAGACCCACGGACCCGAACAGATACGCAGTATTTT.